The source of this T cell receptor beta chain is a study of T-cell reconstitution after alpha-beta-depleted transplantation in children. Study observations and caveats: Reported findings indicate that, about two months after transplant, alpha-beta T cells came from several hundred expanded clones, which were derived from non-depleted graft cells. Once a year had passed after transplant, T-cell counts and diversity came mostly from newly produced T cells. For some patients, TCRbeta diversity was high at day 60 because of recipient T cells and thymic progenitors that survived.

TCRbeta library construction was performed incorporating unique molecular identifiers. TCRdb re-called the PCR reads through MiXCR, storing one row per CDR3 protein. The sample has under 450,000 distinct CDR3 sequences, 15% to 20% seen once; the top ten hold 25% to 30%. The V segment lost 2 bases and the J segment 0 bases; nucleotides outside the gene matches: 15. This CDR3 comprises 20 residues. From germline, CDR1 is MDHEN and CDR2 SYDVKM. This clonotype was observed a handful of times. What it binds is not known. Sample: PBMCs, mostly from graft donor cells, taken 360 days after TCRalphabeta/CD19-depleted stem cell transplant. This clonotype was obtained from a boy younger than two who had a stem cell transplant for Wiskott-Aldrich syndrome, so the T cells may come from the graft donor. The rearrangement uses TRBV28 and TRBJ2-2; 7 bases map to TRBD1. The CDR3 DNA reads as TGTGCCAGCAGTTTAGCCGGGACAGTTACGATTATCCCGAACACCGGGGAGCTGTTTTTT. As protein: CASSLAGTVTIIPNTGELFF.